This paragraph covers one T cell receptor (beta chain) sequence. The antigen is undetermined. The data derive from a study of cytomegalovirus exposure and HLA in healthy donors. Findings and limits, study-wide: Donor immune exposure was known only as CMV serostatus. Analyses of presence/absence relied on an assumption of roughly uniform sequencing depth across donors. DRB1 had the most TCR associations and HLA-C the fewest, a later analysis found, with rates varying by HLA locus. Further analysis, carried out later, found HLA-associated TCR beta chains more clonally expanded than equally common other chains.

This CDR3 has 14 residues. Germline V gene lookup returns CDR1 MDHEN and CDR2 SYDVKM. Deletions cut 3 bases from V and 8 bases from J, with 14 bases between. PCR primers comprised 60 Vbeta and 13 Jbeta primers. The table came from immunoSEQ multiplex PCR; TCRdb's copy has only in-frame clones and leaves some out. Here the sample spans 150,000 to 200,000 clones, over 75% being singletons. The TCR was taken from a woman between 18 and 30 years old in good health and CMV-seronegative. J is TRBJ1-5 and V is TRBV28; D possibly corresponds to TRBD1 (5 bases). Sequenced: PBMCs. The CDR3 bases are TGTGCCAGCAGTTTCCCTGCGGTAGGGGAGCCCCAGCATTTT. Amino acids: CASSFPAVGEPQHF.